What follows describes a single T cell receptor beta chain. The assay was immunoSEQ multiplex PCR, and TCRdb's table has in-frame clones only and misses some. The data show 90,000 to 100,000 clones, 75% to 85% seen once. This sample stems from a study of control samples from healthy donors and cancer patients. The CDR3 runs to 13 residues. The germline CDR1 and CDR2 sequences are SGHNT and YYREEE (reference sequence). The V end was cut by 2 bases, the J end by 7 bases, with 12 bases between. The receptor comes from a woman in her thirties in good health. The chain recombines TRBV5-4 with TRBJ1-2; a possible D gene is TRBD1 (6 bases). Sequencing was done on a sample of blood. The CDR3 bases are TGTGCCAGCAGCTTTCGGGGAGGGGGTGGCTACACCTTC. Its protein product is CASSFRGGGGYTF.